Each of the 7 T cell receptor beta chains below was sequenced from the same sample in a study of T-cell reconstitution after alpha-beta-depleted transplantation in children. Researchers prepared the TCRbeta library using unique molecular identifiers, the study reports. TCRdb reprocessed the PCR reads via MiXCR and lists one record per CDR3 protein. Among approximately 390,000 distinct CDR3 sequences listed, 11% were seen once. The sample in question was PBMCs from the stem cell graft donor, obtained from the stem cell graft. The source is a human donor who donated a stem cell graft to a child with acute myeloid leukemia.

This clonotype appeared a few times. The chain carries TRBV7-9 and TRBJ2-7, with 10 nucleotides matching TRBD1. Germline V gene data show CDR1 as SEHNR and CDR2 as FQNEAQ (reference sequence). The CDR3 consists of 15 residues. V lost 2 bases to trimming and J lost 5 bases; unmatched junction nucleotides: 6. The CDR3 DNA sequence: TGTGCCAGCAGCTTATTTGGGACAGGGGTCGACGAGCAGTACTTC. Amino acids: CASSLFGTGVDEQYF.

This clonotype was counted a few times. This sequence joins TRBV20-1 and TRBJ2-5; tentative D call: TRBD1 (6 bases). CDR1 DFQATT and CDR2 SNEGSKA come from the germline V gene (reference sequence). The CDR3 extends over 14 amino acids. Trimming took off 2 bases at V and 1 base at J, with 11 bases between the two ends. CDR3 DNA: TGCAGTGCTAGACCGTCGACAGGCCAAGAGACCCAGTACTTC. Translation gives CSARPSTGQETQYF.

This clonotype was found a few times. The V gene is TRBV12-3 or TRBV12-4, the J gene TRBJ1-1; D uncertain. The CDR3 runs 11 residues. The V end was cut by 3 bases, the J end by 8 bases, with 7 bases between. The CDR3 DNA reads TGTGCCAGCAGTTTTGAGAGAGAAGCTTTCTTT. The encoded protein is CASSFEREAFF.

The rearrangement joins TRBV9 to TRBJ2-7, with 10 positions matching TRBD2. V trimming: 1 base; J trimming: 4 bases; junction bases outside the gene matches: 5. CDR3 length: 15 amino acids. CDR1 and CDR2 from the germline V gene are SGDLS and YYNGEE. Here the CDR3 DNA reads TGTGCCAGCAGCGTACTAGCGGGAGCTGGGTACGAGCAGTACTTC. Translating it yields CASSVLAGAGYEQYF.

The CDR3 bases are TGTGCCAGCAGCTTAAGTATGGGGTACAATCAGCCCCAGCATTTT. Its protein product is CASSLSMGYNQPQHF. The J gene is TRBJ1-5, the V gene TRBV7-2; D gene uncertain. The V gene lost 2 bases and the J gene lost 3 bases, with 11 bases spanning the gap. Germline loops: CDR1 SGHTA, CDR2 FQGNSA. The length of the CDR3 is 15 residues.

This clonotype has a count of ten or more. The gene calls are TRBV7-8 and TRBJ2-7, with D possibly matching TRBD1 (6 bases). The CDR3 contains 20 residues. The germline V gene encodes CDR1 SGHVS and CDR2 FQNEAQ. V was clipped by 3 bases and J by 5 bases, with 32 bases between them. CDR3 amino acids: CASSFWRQGSIPEWEDEQYF. The CDR3 bases are TGTGCCAGCAGCTTCTGGCGGCAGGGGTCAATCCCCGAGTGGGAAGACGAGCAGTACTTC.

For this clonotype: One junction end disagrees with the germline gene, perhaps due to a read error. The rearrangement links TRBV5-1 to TRBJ2-1; no firm D call. Germline CDR1 SGHRS, CDR2 YFSETQ. The CDR3 covers 12 residues. As DNA, the CDR3 is TGCGCCAGCAGCTTGTCCAACAATGAGCAGTTTTTC. This translates into CASSLSNNEQFF. Full variable domain (missing parts from reference TRBV5-1 and TRBJ2-1): KAGVTQTPRYLIKTRGQQVTLSCSPISGHRSVSWYQQTPGQGLQFLFEYFSETQRNKGNFPGRFSGRQFSNSRSEMNVSTLELGDSALYLCASSLSNNEQFFGPGTRLTVL.